This T cell receptor beta chain was recorded in a study of T cell clonotyping in hematopoietic cell transplantation (dated by TCRdb to the early 2020s). Regarding the research as a whole: Pretransplant samples from recipients were collected after cytoreduction. A total of 130 to 150 blood samples were gathered in the study from over 30 consecutive transplant recipients along with their related donors. Patients were recruited between 2015 and January 2017 and followed until September 2020 or death.

V loses 6 bases at its end and J loses 3 bases; junction bases beyond the gene matches: 5. As encoded in the germline V gene (reference sequence), CDR1 is GTSNPN while CDR2 is SVGIG. The cysteine opens and the phenylalanine closes a CDR3 of 15 amino acids. This entry keeps only the CDR3 DNA: 45 bases, framed from base 1. The immunoSEQ assay, a bias-controlled multiplex PCR with V- and J-specific primers, was used to amplify TCR beta CDR3 regions from genomic DNA. A second PCR step added a proprietary barcode and Illumina adapter sequences to the CDR3 amplicons. An Illumina MiSeq instrument was used for sequencing of the CDR3 libraries. The paper's data handling went like this. Export and quality control were performed with immunoSEQ Analyzer 3.0, and downstream analyses were performed with R Bioconductor and Immunarch. Repertoire metrics were calculated using only productive rearrangements within the normalized downsampled data set. Clonotypes larger than 5 templates in the normalized cohort were defined as pathologically expanded. The Inverse Simpson Index was used to measure repertoire diversity. CMV-specificity analyses were carried out on the non-normalized data set to capture all clonotypes. TCRdb mirrors the immuneACCESS table, restricted to in-frame sequences. Some clones are absent from its copies; in checked studies, under half trace to an unresolved V gene, and the reason for the others is unknown. The DNA was the basis for D and trimming; V, J and clone size are from that table. Counted in this sample were under 45,000 clones; about 95% of them appeared once. The top ten clones comprise around 1.5% of the sample.

Summary of the overall study and its limitations: Recipient TCR diversity fell after transplant, with pathologically expanded clonotypes rising progressively from day 30 to day 180. Inverse Simpson Index values from donors and from recipients before transplant predicted broader TCR repertoire diversity after transplant. The sample size was limited and the cells went unsorted, which meant the CD4 and CD8 repertoire contributions could not be told apart. Overlap with donor repertoires was found for only a small fraction of recipient repertoires, with over 97% found to appear de novo at the given depth.

The time point label, read with the paper, signifies: recipient sample about 28 days before transplant, after cytoreduction. Blood samples were obtained from recipients approximately 28 days before transplant and at days 30, 100 and 180 after transplant. Nuclei Lysis Solution was used to extract genomic DNA from fresh or cryopreserved unfractionated peripheral blood mononuclear cells. With regard to this clone: The antigen this receptor binds is unknown. No quality values exist for individual bases; no much larger clone is one base distant.

The receptor chain draws on TRBV30 and TRBJ2-1; TRBD2 lines up with 13 middle nucleotides. This sequence originates from a man in his forties or fifties with chronic myeloid leukemia. Some clones in this sample may be carry-over from other donors' samples. Sequencing was performed on peripheral blood mononuclear cells, taken before stem cell transplant. The CDR3 reads CACTSGGAIYNEQFF. DNA sequence: TGTGCCTGCACTAGCGGGGGGGCCATCTACAATGAGCAGTTCTTC.